The rows below give T cell receptor beta chains drawn from one sample of a study of T-cell reconstitution after alpha-beta-depleted transplantation in children. In TCRdb, the PCR reads were re-called with MiXCR into one record per CDR3 protein. The sample lists 190,000 or so distinct CDR3 sequences; roughly 6% were seen once. Here the sequenced sample was PBMCs, taken before TCRalphabeta/CD19-depleted stem cell transplant. The receptors come from a girl under three years old with combined immunodeficiency, due to receive a stem cell transplant. Each CDR3 is given with its conserved first and last residue. The D gene is left open where the match is weak. Only part of the rows carry a size: once, few, many, or a class if the clone is expanded.

j_call v_call d_call clone_size cdr3_length cdr3_nt cdr3_aa
TRBJ2-7 TRBV28 - many 10 TGTGCCAGCAGCCGCTACGAGCAGTACTTC CASSRYEQYF
TRBJ2-1 TRBV7-8 TRBD2 many 16 TGTGCCAGCAGCTTAGCGTACGGGGGGGCTAGTAATGAGCAGTTCTTC CASSLAYGGASNEQFF
TRBJ2-1 TRBV7-2 TRBD2 many 16 TGTGCCAGCAGTTACGGACTAGCGGGACTCCTAGGTGAGCAGTTCTTC CASSYGLAGLLGEQFF
TRBJ1-2 TRBV28 - many 12 TGTGCCAGCAGTCCCGACTACTATGGCTACACCTTC CASSPDYYGYTF
TRBJ2-4 TRBV4-2 - few 18 TGTGCCAGCAGCCCAGCCGCTGAGGTAGCGATCGCCAAAAACATTCAGTACTTC CASSPAAEVAIAKNIQYF
TRBJ1-1 TRBV28 - few 15 TGTGCCAGCAGTTTATTCGGGCCCCCTGACACTGAAGCTTTCTTT CASSLFGPPDTEAFF
TRBJ2-5 TRBV19 - once 15 TGTGCCAGTAGTATAGATCAGGGGACGCAAGAGACCCAGTACTTC CASSIDQGTQETQYF
TRBJ2-3 TRBV29-1 TRBD2 - 15 TGCAGCGCCTCATTAGCGGGAGGCCTAACAGATACGCAGTATTTT CSASLAGGLTDTQYF
TRBJ2-1 TRBV20-1 TRBD1 many 12 TGCAGTGTCGACAGGGGAGGCAATGAGCAGTTCTTC CSVDRGGNEQFF
TRBJ1-1 TRBV20-1 - many 12 TGCAGTGCATCAGACATAACCACTGAAGCTTTCTTT CSASDITTEAFF
TRBJ2-7 TRBV11-2 - many 16 TGTGCCAGCAGCTTATCTCCGGGATCCAGGGTGGACGAGCAGTACTTC CASSLSPGSRVDEQYF
TRBJ2-5 TRBV20-1 TRBD1 many 14 TGCAGTGCTACAATAGGACAGGGATTGGAGACCCAGTACTTC CSATIGQGLETQYF
TRBJ2-7 TRBV7-9 - many 16 TGTGCCAGCAGCCCACTCATCCGGGACACCACATACGAGCAGTACTTC CASSPLIRDTTYEQYF
TRBJ2-2 TRBV6-2/TRBV6-3 - - 14 TGTGCCAGCAGTTATATACAGGGTTGGGGGGAGCTGTTTTTT CASSYIQGWGELFF
TRBJ2-3 TRBV12-3/TRBV12-4 TRBD1 many 16 TGTGCCAGCAGACCCCCGGGGACAGGGGGCACAGATACGCAGTATTTT CASRPPGTGGTDTQYF
TRBJ2-5 TRBV18 - few 18 TGTGCCAGCTCACCTAACCACGCAGTGTATGGGGAGGAAGAGACCCAGTACTTC CASSPNHAVYGEEETQYF
TRBJ2-1 TRBV6-2/TRBV6-3 - many 16 TGTGCCAGCAGACAACTCCAACCAAGACTAGACAATGAGCAGTTCTTC CASRQLQPRLDNEQFF
TRBJ2-1 TRBV12-3/TRBV12-4 - many 13 TGTGCCAGCAGTGAGCAACGGGCGTACGCGCAGTTCTTC CASSEQRAYAQFF
TRBJ1-6 TRBV28 TRBD1 many 19 TGTGCCAGCAGTTTGAAACAGGGGACGTTGGGCTCCTATAATTCACCCCTCCACTTT CASSLKQGTLGSYNSPLHF
TRBJ2-7 TRBV15 TRBD1 many 15 TGTGCCACCAGCAGAGATACAGGGGCCCCCTACGAGCAGTACTTC CATSRDTGAPYEQYF
TRBJ2-2 TRBV12-3/TRBV12-4 TRBD2 - 14 TGTGCCAGCAGTGGCCCCGGGGGGGCCGGGGAGCTGTTTTTT CASSGPGGAGELFF
TRBJ2-3 TRBV4-2 TRBD2 - 19 TGTGCCAGCAGCCACGGACTAGCGGGGGGCCACCCCAGCACAGATACGCAGTATTTT CASSHGLAGGHPSTDTQYF
TRBJ2-7 TRBV4-2 TRBD2 many 15 TGTGCCAGCAGCCAGACTAGCGGGGGTTCGTACGAGCAGTACTTC CASSQTSGGSYEQYF
TRBJ2-1 TRBV4-2 - many 20 TGTGCCAGCAGCCATCCATTAGGGGACCTAACTAGAGCTGGCGGATATGAGCAGTTCTTC CASSHPLGDLTRAGGYEQFF
TRBJ2-7 TRBV7-9 TRBD1 many 15 TGTGCCAGCAGCTTTGGGGCAGGGGGCCTCTACGAGCAGTACTTC CASSFGAGGLYEQYF
TRBJ2-6 TRBV7-2 - - 17 TGTGCCAGCAGCTTAGGGGGACCGATCTCTGGGGCCAACGTCCTGACTTTC CASSLGGPISGANVLTF
TRBJ1-2 TRBV20-1 TRBD1 many 13 TGCAGTGCTAGATGGACAGGGGGCGTTAGCTACACCTTC CSARWTGGVSYTF
TRBJ2-5 TRBV11-2 TRBD1 - 20 TGTGCCAGCAGCTTAGGCCCACTCCTCCGTCCCGGACAGGGGAAAGAGACCCAGTACTTC CASSLGPLLRPGQGKETQYF
TRBJ2-1 TRBV5-1 - many 15 TGCGCCAGCAGCATTGGGGGCCAATCGGGGAATGAGCAGTTCTTC CASSIGGQSGNEQFF
TRBJ2-2 TRBV29-1 TRBD2 many 18 TGCAGCGTAGCCGGGACTAGCGGGAGGATAATGGACACCGGGGAGCTGTTTTTT CSVAGTSGRIMDTGELFF
TRBJ2-5 TRBV27 TRBD2 many 15 TGTGCCAGCAGTTTGGTACTAGCGGGAGGAGAGACCCAGTACTTC CASSLVLAGGETQYF
TRBJ1-6 TRBV28 - many 15 TGTGCCAGCAGTTTATTGAACAGAGATAATTCACCCCTCCACTTT CASSLLNRDNSPLHF
TRBJ2-7 TRBV18 TRBD1 many 13 TGTGCCAGCTCGACAGGGGGCTGGAACGAGCAGTACTTC CASSTGGWNEQYF
TRBJ2-6 TRBV11-1 TRBD1 many 18 TGTGCCAGCAGCTTGGACAGGGGGCTCAGCTCTGGGGCCAACGTCCTGACTTTC CASSLDRGLSSGANVLTF
TRBJ2-7 TRBV24-1 - many 12 TGTGCCACCTTAGAGGGGAACTACGAGCAGTACTTC CATLEGNYEQYF
TRBJ2-6 TRBV10-3 - many 16 TGTGCCATCAGTGAAGCGAGGGAGCTTGGGGCCAACGTCCTGACTTTC CAISEARELGANVLTF
TRBJ2-1 TRBV9 - many 16 TGTGCCAGCAGCGTAGGCCCGGGGCCTATATGGTATGAGCAGTTCTTC CASSVGPGPIWYEQFF
TRBJ1-5 TRBV7-9 - many 14 TGTGCCAGCAGTCGTCCCGGGGCAAATCAGCCCCAGCATTTT CASSRPGANQPQHF
TRBJ2-3 TRBV7-9 TRBD2 many 14 TGTGCCAGCAGCTTAGTACTAGCGGGAGATACGCAGTATTTT CASSLVLAGDTQYF
TRBJ2-1 TRBV6-5 - many 14 TGTGCCAGCAGTTACGGTAACAGCAACAATGAGCAGTTCTTC CASSYGNSNNEQFF
TRBJ2-7 TRBV7-2 TRBD2 few 14 TGTGCCAGCAGCTTAGGGAGGCTGATAGGGAGGGAGTACTTC CASSLGRLIGREYF
TRBJ2-1 TRBV11-2 - many 17 TGTGCCAGCAGCTGGTACTCGGCACAGGTGTCCTACAATGAGCAGTTCTTC CASSWYSAQVSYNEQFF
TRBJ2-6 TRBV21-1 - many 16 TGTGCCAGCAGCAAAAAAGGGGGCTCTGGGGCCAACGTCCTGACTTTC CASSKKGGSGANVLTF
TRBJ1-5 TRBV28 - many 14 TGTGCCAGCAGCCCGGCCCTAAATTGGGAGCCCCAGCATTTT CASSPALNWEPQHF
TRBJ2-3 TRBV27 - many 14 TGTGCCAGCAGTTTATTCGGGCCCGATGATACGCAGTATTTT CASSLFGPDDTQYF
TRBJ1-4 TRBV20-1 - many 15 TGCAGTGCACGCCCACAGGGAACGGGCCATGAAAAACTGTTTTTT CSARPQGTGHEKLFF
TRBJ2-7 TRBV11-3 TRBD1 many 14 TGTGCCAGCAGCTCACGGACAGGGGCCAACGAGCAGTACTTC CASSSRTGANEQYF
TRBJ2-7 TRBV4-3 - many 14 TGCGCCAGCAGCCTAGGGCGGCGGTACTACGAGCAGTACTTC CASSLGRRYYEQYF
TRBJ2-1 TRBV20-1 TRBD2 many 12 TGCATGGCTAGCGGGCTATACAATGAGCAGTTCTTC CMASGLYNEQFF
TRBJ1-5 TRBV6-2/TRBV6-3 - many 16 TGTGCCAGCAGTTACCCCTTGGGACTCCTCAATCAGCCCCAGCATTTT CASSYPLGLLNQPQHF
TRBJ2-3 TRBV21-1 - many 16 TGTGCCAGCAACCGGAGACGGGACAGGGACACAGATACGCAGTATTTT CASNRRRDRDTDTQYF
TRBJ2-3 TRBV7-2 TRBD1 many 16 TGTGCCAGCAGCCTGCTCGAGGGGACAGGGGCAGATACGCAGTATTTT CASSLLEGTGADTQYF
TRBJ2-7 TRBV7-8 TRBD1 many 15 TGTGCCAGCAGCTCCCCCGGGACAGGGTTCTACGAGCAGTACTTC CASSSPGTGFYEQYF
TRBJ2-1 TRBV12-3/TRBV12-4 TRBD2 few 17 TGTGCCAGCAGTTCCTACAGCGCTAGCGGGAGCCGCAATGAGCAGTTCTTC CASSSYSASGSRNEQFF
TRBJ1-2 TRBV11-2 - many 13 TGTGCCAGCAGCTTAGCGTATAACTATGGCTACACCTTC CASSLAYNYGYTF
TRBJ2-1 TRBV12-3/TRBV12-4 TRBD2 many 14 TGTGCCAGCAGCTATGGGACTAGCCACAATGAGCAGTTCTTC CASSYGTSHNEQFF
TRBJ2-3 TRBV30 TRBD1 - 14 TGTGCCTGGAGCCAGGGGGTTTTAGCAGATACGCAGTATTTT CAWSQGVLADTQYF
TRBJ2-5 TRBV5-6 - - 16 TGTGCCAGCAGCTTGGTAGGCCTGGGGGCCGTCGGTGGCCAGTACTTC CASSLVGLGAVGGQYF
TRBJ2-5 TRBV7-8 - many 14 TGTGCCAGCAGCTCTACAGGGAGGAAAGAGACCCAGTACTTC CASSSTGRKETQYF